This T cell receptor (beta chain) was observed in a study of identical twins. The ends lost 5 bases at V and 3 bases at J; junction bases unmatched: 9. Per the germline V gene, CDR1 is SGHTA and CDR2 is FQGNSA. CDR3 length equals 15 residues. Each CDR3 protein gets one entry after TCRdb re-called the 5' RACE reads with MiXCR. This table holds 200,000 to 250,000 distinct CDR3 sequences, 7.5% found once. This clonotype was counted only a few times. The data also belong to a second study, concerning yellow fever vaccine responses in identical twins.

The chain combines TRBV7-2 with TRBJ2-5; 7 bases are a match to TRBD1. The sequenced sample consisted of memory (CD45RO+) T cells sorted from blood. The origin of this receptor is a woman in her late teens or twenties in good health. The chain's CDR3 is CASSEGQRAEETQYF. The CDR3 DNA reads as TGTGCCAGCAGCGAGGGACAGCGAGCCGAAGAGACCCAGTACTTC. Looking up the rest from reference TRBV7-2 and TRBJ2-5 gives the full variable domain: GAGVSQSPSNKVTEKGKDVELRCDPISGHTALYWYRQSLGQGLEFLIYFQGNSAPDKSGLPSDRFSAERTGGSVSTLTIQRTQQEDSAVYLCASSEGQRAEETQYFGPGTRLLVL.